Presented here are 19 T cell receptor beta chains from one specimen sequenced in a study of cytomegalovirus exposure and HLA in healthy donors. With 60 Vbeta and 13 Jbeta primers, the PCR was carried out. Profiled with immunoSEQ multiplex PCR; TCRdb holds only in-frame clones, not every one. The profile covers fewer than 150,000 clones, with around 74% appearing a single time and roughly 3% taken by the ten largest. Sequenced: PBMCs. Source of these receptors: a man under 40 in good health and CMV-seronegative.

The V and J genes are TRBV9 and TRBJ2-7; 13 bases agree with TRBD2. J was trimmed by 4 bases and V by 4 bases; bases with no gene match: 5. The CDR3 covers 15 residues. Per the germline V gene, CDR1 is SGDLS and CDR2 is YYNGEE. The CDR3 here is CASSPRLAGGYEQYF. Written as DNA, the CDR3 is TGTGCCAGCAGCCCGAGACTAGCGGGGGGTTACGAGCAGTACTTC.

The chain carries TRBV27 and TRBJ2-7, with 7 positions matching TRBD1. Germline lookup yields CDR1 MNHEY and CDR2 SMNVEV (reference sequence). The V gene end was trimmed by 0 bases and the J gene end by 3 bases; junction bases not matched to a gene: 8. CDR3 length: 16 residues. CDR3 amino acids: CASSLSSAGGIYEQYF. The CDR3 region has the DNA TGTGCCAGCAGTTTATCGTCTGCAGGGGGAATCTACGAGCAGTACTTC.

The V gene is TRBV2, the J gene TRBJ2-5; TRBD1 agrees at 8 bases. This CDR3 is built from 12 residues. The V gene end was trimmed by 6 bases and the J gene end by 5 bases; junction bases not matched to a gene: 2. CDR1 and CDR2 (germline): SNHLY, FYNNEI. The CDR3 DNA sequence: TGTGCCAGCAGGGACAGGGTGGAGACCCAGTACTTC. This gives the protein CASRDRVETQYF. The full variable domain, its missing parts supplied by reference TRBV2 and TRBJ2-5, is EPEVTQTPSHQVTQMGQEVILRCVPISNHLYFYWYRQILGQKVEFLVSFYNNEISEKSEIFDDQFSVERPDGSNFTLKIRSTKLEDSAMYFCASRDRVETQYFGPGTRLLVL.

The chain couples TRBV6-5 to TRBJ1-2; TRBD1 agrees at 7 bases. The CDR3 has 15 residues. V trimming: 0 bases; J trimming: 5 bases; junction bases outside the gene matches: 6. CDR1 MNHEY and CDR2 SVGAGI come from the germline V gene. DNA of the CDR3: TGTGCCAGCAGTTACTCCCTCGACAGGGCGTATGGCTACACCTTC. Translated, it gives CASSYSLDRAYGYTF.

This clone has a single count. The gene calls are TRBV5-1 and TRBJ2-5; 10 bases agree with TRBD2. This CDR3 has 15 amino acids. The V and J ends lost 6 bases and 5 bases, in that order; junction bases with no gene match: 10. Germline V gene lookup returns CDR1 SGHRS and CDR2 YFSETQ. The chain's CDR3 is CASTRASGSWETQYF. The CDR3, as DNA: TGCGCCAGCACACGTGCTAGCGGGAGTTGGGAGACCCAGTACTTC.

This chain connects TRBV5-6 to TRBJ2-1, with 7 bases that match TRBD1. After removal of 4 bases from V and 8 bases from J, the junction contained 9 bases not matched to a gene. This CDR3 is built from 14 residues. Germline-derived CDR1 and CDR2 are SGHDT and YYEEEE. The DNA for the CDR3 is TGTGCCAGCAGCCACATCGAGGGGGCCCATGAGCAGTTCTTC. It yields the protein CASSHIEGAHEQFF. The whole variable domain, filled in from reference TRBV5-6 and TRBJ2-1, reads DAGVTQSPTHLIKTRGQQVTLRCSPKSGHDTVSWYQQALGQGPQFIFQYYEEEERQRGNFPDRFSGHQFPNYSSELNVNALLLGDSALYLCASSHIEGAHEQFFGPGTRLTVL.

This rearrangement joins TRBV9 to TRBJ2-7; 14 nucleotides line up with TRBD2. The ends lost 0 bases at V and 0 bases at J; junction bases unmatched: 17. This CDR3 is built from 22 residues. The V gene's germline CDR1 is SGDLS and CDR2 YYNGEE. The CDR3 DNA reads TGTGCCAGCAGCGTAGGGACAGGGGGCGGAGTGGGACTAGCGGGAGTCTCCTACGAGCAGTACTTC. It translates to CASSVGTGGGVGLAGVSYEQYF.

The chain recombines TRBV28 with TRBJ2-7; 8 bases fit TRBD2. This CDR3 is 15 amino acids long. V shed 5 bases and J 5 bases; nucleotides not matched to a gene: 11. The germline CDR1 and CDR2 sequences are MDHEN and SYDVKM. The CDR3 bases are TGTGCCAGCAGTCCGAGCCCGGGGGGGCCCCACGAGCAGTACTTC. Translated: CASSPSPGGPHEQYF.

This clone was counted only a few times. This chain uses TRBV11-2 with TRBJ2-1; 11 nucleotides align to TRBD2. This CDR3 is built from 16 residues. Germline CDR1 reads SGHAT; CDR2 reads FQNNGV. Trimming cost V 1 base and J 7 bases; bases outside gene matches: 6. The CDR3 is CASSLAAGLAANEQFF. As DNA, the CDR3 is TGTGCCAGCAGCTTAGCCGCGGGACTAGCGGCAAATGAGCAGTTCTTC.

The chain is built from TRBV7-8 and TRBJ1-5, with D hard to call. The germline V gene has CDR1 SGHVS and CDR2 FQNEAQ. Trimming stripped 0 bases from V and 1 base from J, with 10 bases between. The CDR3 extends over 16 amino acids. The CDR3 loop is CASSLARHGSNQPQHF. CDR3 nucleotides: TGTGCCAGCAGCTTAGCACGACATGGGAGCAATCAGCCCCAGCATTTT.

V usage is TRBV28 and J usage is TRBJ1-5; 8 bases map to TRBD1. Per the germline V gene, CDR1 is MDHEN and CDR2 is SYDVKM. V trimming: 8 bases; J trimming: 5 bases; junction bases outside the gene matches: 5. The CDR3 covers 13 residues. The DNA for the CDR3 is TGTGCCAGCGATGGACAGGGATATCAGCCCCAGCATTTT. It yields the protein CASDGQGYQPQHF.

The genes are TRBV15 and TRBJ1-5; a possible D gene is TRBD1 (6 bases). Trimming cost V 0 bases and J 7 bases, with 13 bases left between them. In germline, CDR1 is LNHNV, CDR2 YYDKDF (reference sequence). The CDR3 extends over 15 amino acids. The CDR3 DNA reads as TGTGCCACCAGCAGAGATCCATCAGGGGACCAGCCCCAGCATTTT. Translating gives CATSRDPSGDQPQHF.

The rearrangement joins TRBV30 to TRBJ1-5, with D unclear. Germline CDR1 reads GTSNPN; CDR2 reads SVGIG (reference sequence). V gave up 6 bases and J gave up 3 bases, with 15 bases separating them. CDR3 length: 14 residues. The CDR3 region has the DNA TGTGCCTGCGAAACGGGGAATTCCAATCAGCCCCAGCATTTT. It specifies CACETGNSNQPQHF.

The chain combines TRBV9 with TRBJ2-3; D gene uncertain. The CDR3 spans 14 residues. Germline V lookup: CDR1 SGDLS, CDR2 YYNGEE. Trimming cost V 0 bases and J 1 base, with 6 bases left between them. Here the CDR3 reads CASSVATGTDTQYF. The CDR3 DNA is TGTGCCAGCAGCGTAGCGACTGGCACAGATACGCAGTATTTT.

The V and J genes are TRBV7-3 and TRBJ2-1; TRBD2 matches at 10 bases. The CDR3 is 15 amino acids. Germline CDR1 reads SGHTA; CDR2 reads FQGTGA. Trimming at V came to 5 bases and at J to 7 bases, leaving 8 bases not matched to a gene. The CDR3 reads CASSPAGLAMNEQFF. The CDR3 coding sequence is TGTGCCAGCAGCCCCGCGGGACTAGCGATGAATGAGCAGTTCTTC.

This clone was observed once. The chain carries TRBV5-6 and TRBJ1-2; no reliable D call. The length of the CDR3 is 15 residues. Trimming removed 1 base at V and 4 bases at J, with 14 bases between. CDR1 and CDR2 (germline): SGHDT, YYEEEE. CDR3 coding DNA: TGTGCCAGCAGCTTGTGGTCTAATCCCCTCTATGGCTACACCTTC. Its translation is CASSLWSNPLYGYTF.

The chain recombines TRBV2 with TRBJ2-5; 7 positions match TRBD1. V dropped 6 bases and J dropped 4; count of bases not matched to a gene: 8. There are 14 residues in the CDR3. Germline-derived CDR1 and CDR2 are SNHLY and FYNNEI. The CDR3 sequence is CASSPRDSLETQYF. In DNA form, the CDR3 reads TGTGCCAGCAGCCCAAGGGACAGCTTAGAGACCCAGTACTTC. The entire variable domain, with the rest obtained from reference TRBV2 and TRBJ2-5, is as follows: EPEVTQTPSHQVTQMGQEVILRCVPISNHLYFYWYRQILGQKVEFLVSFYNNEISEKSEIFDDQFSVERPDGSNFTLKIRSTKLEDSAMYFCASSPRDSLETQYFGPGTRLLVL.

The genes are TRBV6-6 and TRBJ1-5; D call uncertain. The CDR3 runs 15 residues. V lost 2 bases to trimming and J lost 2 bases, with 10 bases between them. Germline V gene lookup returns CDR1 MNHNY and CDR2 SVGAGI (reference sequence). The CDR3 DNA follows: TGTGCCAGCAGTTACGAGGGATCTGGCAATCAGCCCCAGCATTTT. Protein: CASSYEGSGNQPQHF.

A word on this clone: As the CDR3 is not closed by the conserved phenylalanine or tryptophan, this likely results from a read error. The DNA is omitted, as the CDR3 cannot be located on it reliably, and the CDR3 follows TCRdb's listing. This chain joins TRBV6-6 and TRBJ1-1. Termini included, the CDR3 measures 10 amino acids. Per the germline V gene, CDR1 is MNHNY and CDR2 is SVGAGI (reference sequence). The CDR3 reads CASRRDEALV.